This is a list of T cell receptor beta chains from one sample in a study of T cells after posttransplantation cyclophosphamide. Assay: immunoSEQ multiplex PCR; the TCRdb copy retains only in-frame clones and omits some. The data show 30,000 to 40,000 clones, with none appearing a single time. The sample taken for sequencing was PBMCs. The receptors here all came from a man aged 45-65 years in good health, CMV-negative, and a related stem cell transplant donor. CDR3s include the opening cysteine and the closing phenylalanine or tryptophan. The order of the fields is V gene, J gene, D gene, clone size, CDR3 protein, CDR3 DNA. D genes are given only for firm matches. Expanded clones get a size class; other rows say once, few or many, or leave the size out.

TRBV6-1	TRBJ1-1	NA	many	CASSETTGENTEAFF	TGTGCCAGCAGTGAAACGACAGGAGAAAACACTGAAGCTTTCTTT
TRBV27	TRBJ2-5	TRBD2	many	CASSLWGLDHLETQYF	TGTGCCAGCAGTCTTTGGGGACTAGATCACCTCGAGACCCAGTACTTC
TRBV2	TRBJ1-2	NA	many	CASRPGSGSIYGYTF	TGTGCCAGCAGGCCCGGGAGTGGGTCCATCTATGGCTACACCTTC
TRBV11-2	TRBJ1-2	TRBD1	many	CASSLRQGLGYGYTF	TGTGCCAGCAGCCTCCGACAGGGTTTAGGCTATGGCTACACCTTC
TRBV12-5	TRBJ2-3	TRBD2	many	CASGPSGLAGGTDTQYF	TGTGCTAGTGGTCCCTCGGGACTAGCGGGGGGCACAGATACGCAGTATTTT
TRBV10-3	TRBJ1-5	NA	many	CAIKGAANQPQHF	TGTGCCATCAAGGGAGCTGCCAATCAGCCCCAGCATTTT
TRBV13	TRBJ2-3	NA	many	CASSPMDYRTDTQYF	TGTGCCAGCAGCCCAATGGACTATCGCACAGATACGCAGTATTTT
TRBV7-2	TRBJ2-2	TRBD1	many	CASSQSGQDTGELFF	TGTGCCAGCAGCCAATCGGGACAGGACACCGGGGAGCTGTTTTTT
TRBV19	TRBJ2-7	NA	many	CASTDLSSYEQYF	TGTGCCAGTACCGACTTGAGTTCCTACGAGCAGTACTTC
TRBV9	TRBJ2-5	NA	NA	CASSVGGGPQETQYF	TGTGCCAGCAGCGTAGGGGGGGGGCCCCAAGAGACCCAGTACTTC
TRBV6-5	TRBJ1-2	NA	many	CASSYFRGKSGYTF	TGTGCCAGCAGTTACTTCAGGGGAAAGTCTGGCTACACCTTC
TRBV27	TRBJ2-7	TRBD1	NA	CASSSPVGQGIYEQYF	TGTGCCAGCAGTTCTCCTGTAGGACAGGGGATTTACGAGCAGTACTTC
TRBV29-1	TRBJ2-2	TRBD2	many	CSVVYRGSSTGELFF	TGCAGCGTTGTGTATCGCGGGAGCTCCACCGGGGAGCTGTTTTTT
TRBV7-3	TRBJ2-2	TRBD2	many	CASSPRTSGTGELFF	TGTGCCAGCAGCCCCCGGACTAGCGGGACCGGGGAGCTGTTTTTT
TRBV9	TRBJ2-7	NA	many	CASSPGSYEQYF	TGTGCCAGCAGCCCAGGCTCCTACGAGCAGTACTTC
TRBV6-1	TRBJ2-1	TRBD2	many	CASGPGLAARNEQFF	TGTGCCAGCGGTCCTGGACTAGCGGCGAGAAATGAGCAGTTCTTC
TRBV5-6	TRBJ2-6	TRBD1	many	CASSLVPGGSGANVLTF	TGTGCCAGCAGCTTGGTACCAGGGGGCTCTGGGGCCAACGTCCTGACTTTC
TRBV9	TRBJ1-5	NA	many	CASSVAPGPNQPQHF	TGTGCCAGCAGCGTAGCTCCAGGGCCCAATCAGCCCCAGCATTTT
TRBV18	TRBJ2-7	TRBD1	many	CASSPPGQGISYEQYF	TGTGCCAGCTCACCCCCGGGACAGGGGATTTCCTACGAGCAGTACTTC
TRBV7-3	TRBJ2-1	TRBD1	few	CASSSLQGANEQFF	TGTGCCAGCAGCTCGTTACAGGGGGCCAATGAGCAGTTCTTC
TRBV5-1	TRBJ2-5	TRBD2	many	CASSLVLAGEETQYF	TGCGCCAGCAGCTTGGTTCTAGCGGGGGAAGAGACCCAGTACTTC
TRBV6-5	TRBJ2-1	NA	many	CASRRSYNEQFF	TGTGCCAGCAGACGGTCCTACAATGAGCAGTTCTTC
TRBV10-3	TRBJ1-1	NA	many	CAISDRVDTEAFF	TGTGCCATCAGTGACAGGGTGGACACTGAAGCTTTCTTT
TRBV10-3	TRBJ2-1	TRBD2	many	CAISESGTRGTRNEQFF	TGTGCCATCAGTGAGTCGGGGACTAGGGGGACGCGTAATGAGCAGTTCTTC
TRBV7-3	TRBJ2-3	TRBD2	many	CASSPIGGTQYF	TGTGCCAGCAGCCCGATCGGGGGGACGCAGTATTTT
TRBV6-5	TRBJ1-1	TRBD1	many	CASSMTGSGFGEAFF	TGTGCCAGCAGTATGACAGGGAGCGGATTCGGTGAAGCTTTCTTT
TRBV5-1	TRBJ2-1	TRBD2	many	CASSRGTSGVYEQFF	TGCGCCAGCAGCCGCGGGACTAGCGGGGTATATGAGCAGTTCTTC
TRBV2	TRBJ2-7	TRBD2	medium-sized	CASSGGGLAGGPYEQYF	TGTGCCAGCAGTGGGGGGGGACTAGCGGGAGGGCCCTACGAGCAGTACTTC
TRBV6-1	TRBJ1-6	NA	NA	CASMATATNSPLHF	TGTGCCAGCATGGCGACAGCCACTAATTCACCCCTCCACTTT
TRBV4-1	TRBJ2-3	TRBD2	medium-sized	CASNDRLAGVTDTQYF	TGCGCCAGCAATGACCGACTAGCGGGAGTCACAGATACGCAGTATTTT
TRBV6-5	TRBJ1-2	TRBD1	many	CASRWGQGNYGYTF	TGTGCCAGCAGATGGGGACAGGGAAACTATGGCTACACCTTC
TRBV7-9	TRBJ1-1	NA	many	CASSGAGNTEAFF	TGTGCCAGCAGCGGAGCGGGGAACACTGAAGCTTTCTTT
TRBV5-1	TRBJ2-3	NA	many	CASSLEAAVSTDTQYF	TGCGCCAGCAGCTTGGAAGCGGCAGTTAGCACAGATACGCAGTATTTT
TRBV14	TRBJ2-2	TRBD1	NA	CASSLQGWTGELFF	TGTGCCAGCAGCTTACAGGGGTGGACCGGGGAGCTGTTTTTT
TRBV27	TRBJ1-4	NA	many	CASSLRQNEKLFF	TGTGCCAGCAGTTTAAGACAGAATGAAAAACTGTTTTTT
TRBV7-6	TRBJ2-3	NA	many	CASSLAVGAGADTQYF	TGTGCCAGCAGCTTAGCGGTGGGGGCGGGAGCAGATACGCAGTATTTT
TRBV5-6	TRBJ1-6	TRBD1	few	CASRTDRDYSPLHF	TGTGCCAGCCGAACGGACAGGGATTATTCACCCCTCCACTTT
TRBV7-3	TRBJ2-2	TRBD1	NA	CASSTEGQGRTGELFF	TGTGCCAGCAGCACGGAGGGACAGGGGCGCACCGGGGAGCTGTTTTTT
TRBV5-1	TRBJ2-3	TRBD2	few	CASSLAGGSALSTDTQYF	TGCGCCAGCAGCTTGGCCGGCGGGAGTGCCCTAAGCACAGATACGCAGTATTTT
TRBV5-1	TRBJ2-5	TRBD1	many	CASSLESGQGAETQYF	TGCGCCAGCAGCTTGGAAAGTGGACAGGGAGCAGAGACCCAGTACTTC
TRBV7-9	TRBJ1-6	NA	many	CASSFGGSGTPLHF	TGTGCCAGCAGCTTCGGTGGGAGTGGGACACCCCTCCACTTT
TRBV7-2	TRBJ1-1	NA	many	CASSFNPQGTEAFF	TGTGCCAGCAGCTTTAACCCCCAGGGGACTGAAGCTTTCTTT
TRBV14	TRBJ2-1	TRBD1	NA	CASSQDPSGTVNEQFF	TGTGCCAGCAGCCAAGATCCCTCCGGGACAGTCAATGAGCAGTTCTTC
TRBV30	TRBJ1-1	TRBD1	many	CAWSPRTGDTEAFF	TGTGCCTGGAGCCCACGGACAGGCGACACTGAAGCTTTCTTT
TRBV9	TRBJ2-3	TRBD2	many	CASSARLAETDTQYF	TGTGCCAGCAGCGCTAGACTAGCGGAGACAGATACGCAGTATTTT
TRBV30	TRBJ2-7	NA	NA	CAWSSGRNYEQYF	TGTGCCTGGAGTTCAGGCAGGAATTACGAGCAGTACTTC
TRBV7-9	TRBJ2-5	NA	many	CASSADRLEETQYF	TGTGCCAGCAGCGCTGACAGGCTCGAAGAGACCCAGTACTTC
TRBV4-2	TRBJ2-7	NA	NA	CASSPSLGGEQYF	TGTGCCAGCAGCCCCTCCCTTGGGGGCGAGCAGTACTTC
TRBV5-1	TRBJ2-1	NA	many	CASSVSGTNNEQFF	TGCGCCAGCAGCGTTAGCGGAACAAACAATGAGCAGTTCTTC
TRBV5-6	TRBJ1-1	TRBD1	many	CASSWGQGRAFF	TGTGCCAGCAGCTGGGGACAGGGACGGGCTTTCTTT
TRBV29-1	TRBJ2-7	NA	many	CSVALRGTSEQYF	TGCAGCGTCGCGCTTAGAGGAACCAGCGAGCAGTACTTC
TRBV5-1	TRBJ2-5	TRBD2	many	CASSYVAGGQETQYF	TGCGCCAGCAGCTATGTAGCGGGAGGGCAAGAGACCCAGTACTTC
TRBV29-1	TRBJ1-1	NA	many	CSAHGGGTEAFF	TGCAGCGCCCACGGGGGGGGCACTGAAGCTTTCTTT
TRBV6-1	TRBJ2-3	NA	many	CASSDRGPPDTQYF	TGTGCCAGCAGTGACAGGGGTCCTCCCGATACGCAGTATTTT
TRBV10-3	TRBJ2-5	TRBD2	many	CAISEGSGGAEETQYF	TGTGCCATCAGTGAGGGTAGCGGGGGGGCCGAAGAGACCCAGTACTTC
TRBV9	TRBJ2-3	NA	many	CASSVGSLRRDTQYF	TGTGCCAGCAGCGTAGGGTCCCTTCGGAGGGATACGCAGTATTTT
TRBV5-6	TRBJ1-6	NA	many	CASSLGTAAFNSPLHF	TGTGCCAGCAGCTTAGGTACCGCGGCGTTTAATTCACCCCTCCACTTT